This entry concerns a single T cell receptor beta chain. The repertoire was sequenced with immunoSEQ multiplex PCR; TCRdb's copy has only in-frame clones and lacks some. The sample has roughly 130,000 clones; around nine tenths are singletons. This entry is derived from a study of radiation and T cells in renal cell carcinoma. Study information: Nephrectomy followed 15 Gy stereotactic body radiation by 4 weeks.

The time point denotes: baseline pretreatment blood. Treatment specified: 15 Gy SBRT to primary tumor, nephrectomy 4 weeks later. Serial blood draws occurred at baseline and 2 and 4 weeks post-SBRT. This receptor was obtained from a woman in her 50s with renal cell carcinoma. Sample: blood, taken from a patient whose treatment included radiotherapy and nephrectomy.

The CDR3: CASSLDTGANVLTF. The CDR3 DNA reads as TGTGCCAGCAGCTTGGACACAGGGGCCAACGTCCTGACTTTC. The chain recombines TRBV11-2 with TRBJ2-6, with a weak D call TRBD1 (5 bases). The CDR3 is 14 amino acids. Per germline, CDR1 SGHAT and CDR2 FQNNGV. Trimming took 3 bases from V and 4 from J, leaving 7 bases between them.